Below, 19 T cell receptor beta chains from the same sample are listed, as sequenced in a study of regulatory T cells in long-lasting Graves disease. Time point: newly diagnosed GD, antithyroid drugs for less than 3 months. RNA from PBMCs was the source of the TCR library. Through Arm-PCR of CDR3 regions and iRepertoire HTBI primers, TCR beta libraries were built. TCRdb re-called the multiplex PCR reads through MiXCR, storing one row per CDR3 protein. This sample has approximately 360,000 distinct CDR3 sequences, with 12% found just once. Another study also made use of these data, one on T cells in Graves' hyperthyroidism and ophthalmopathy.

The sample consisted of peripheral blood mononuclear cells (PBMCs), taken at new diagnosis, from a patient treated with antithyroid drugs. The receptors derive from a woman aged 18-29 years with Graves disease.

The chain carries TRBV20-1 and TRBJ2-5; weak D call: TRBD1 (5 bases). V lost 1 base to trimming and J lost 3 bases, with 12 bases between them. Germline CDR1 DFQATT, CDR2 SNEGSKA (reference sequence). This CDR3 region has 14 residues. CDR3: CSARVSQGEETQYF. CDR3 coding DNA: TGCAGTGCTAGAGTGTCGCAGGGTGAAGAGACCCAGTACTTC.

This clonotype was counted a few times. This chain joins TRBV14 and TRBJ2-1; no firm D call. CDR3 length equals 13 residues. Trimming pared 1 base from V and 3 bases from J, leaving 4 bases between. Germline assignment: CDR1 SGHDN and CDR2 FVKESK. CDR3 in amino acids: CASSQGNYNEQFF. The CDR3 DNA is TGTGCCAGCAGCCAAGGGAACTACAATGAGCAGTTCTTC.

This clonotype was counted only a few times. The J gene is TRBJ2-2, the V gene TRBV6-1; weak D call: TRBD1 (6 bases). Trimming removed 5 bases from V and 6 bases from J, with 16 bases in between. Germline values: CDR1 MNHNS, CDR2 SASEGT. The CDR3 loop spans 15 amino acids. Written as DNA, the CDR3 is TGTGCCAGCAGTCCTATATTACAGGGACCCGGGGAGCTGTTTTTT. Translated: CASSPILQGPGELFF.

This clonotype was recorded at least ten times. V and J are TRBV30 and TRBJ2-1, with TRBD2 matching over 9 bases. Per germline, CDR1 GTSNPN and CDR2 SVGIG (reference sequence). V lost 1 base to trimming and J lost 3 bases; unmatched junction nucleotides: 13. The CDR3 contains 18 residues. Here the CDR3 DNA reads TGTGCCTGGAGTGGTCAGGTGGCGGGGGGGCCCTACTACAATGAGCAGTTCTTC. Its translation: CAWSGQVAGGPYYNEQFF.

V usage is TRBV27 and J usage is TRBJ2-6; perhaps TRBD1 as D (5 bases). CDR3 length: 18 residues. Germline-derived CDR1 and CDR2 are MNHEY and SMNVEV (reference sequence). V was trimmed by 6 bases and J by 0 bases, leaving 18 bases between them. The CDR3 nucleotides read TGTGCCAGCAGCCCCAGGGCCATCATTTTCTCTGGGGCCAACGTCCTGACTTTC. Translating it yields CASSPRAIIFSGANVLTF. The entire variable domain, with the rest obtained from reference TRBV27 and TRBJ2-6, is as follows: EAQVTQNPRYLITVTGKKLTVTCSQNMNHEYMSWYRQDPGLGLRQIYYSMNVEVTDKGDVPEGYKVSRKEKRNFPLILESPSPNQTSLYFCASSPRAIIFSGANVLTFGAGSRLTVL.

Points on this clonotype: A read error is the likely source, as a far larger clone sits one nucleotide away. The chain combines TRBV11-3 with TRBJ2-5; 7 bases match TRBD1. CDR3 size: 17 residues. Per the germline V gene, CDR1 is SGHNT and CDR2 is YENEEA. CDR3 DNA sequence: TGTGCCAGCAGTTTGGTCCCCTACCTCACAGGGGAAGAGACCCGGTACTTC. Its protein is CASSLVPYLTGEETRYF.

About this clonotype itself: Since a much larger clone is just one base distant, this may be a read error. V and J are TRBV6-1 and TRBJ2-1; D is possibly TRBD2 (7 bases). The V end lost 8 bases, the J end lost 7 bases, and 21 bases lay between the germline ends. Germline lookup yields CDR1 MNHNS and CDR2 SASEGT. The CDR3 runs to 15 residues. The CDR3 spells CASAPLRGGRNEQFF. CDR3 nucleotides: TGTGCCAGCGCCCCCCTGAGGGGGGGTAGGAATGAGCAGTTCTTC.

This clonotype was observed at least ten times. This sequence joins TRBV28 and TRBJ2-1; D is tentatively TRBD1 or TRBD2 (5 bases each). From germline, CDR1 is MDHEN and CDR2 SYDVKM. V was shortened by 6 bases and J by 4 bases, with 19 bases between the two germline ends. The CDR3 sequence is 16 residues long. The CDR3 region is CASSTLQGERYNEQFF. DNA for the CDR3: TGTGCCAGCAGCACGCTTCAGGGAGAGAGATACAATGAGCAGTTCTTC.

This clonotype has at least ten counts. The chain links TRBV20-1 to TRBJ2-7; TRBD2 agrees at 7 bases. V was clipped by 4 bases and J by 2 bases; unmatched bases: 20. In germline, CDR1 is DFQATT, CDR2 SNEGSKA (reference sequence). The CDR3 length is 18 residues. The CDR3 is CSATRAPAFRLAAYEQYF. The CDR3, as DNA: TGCAGTGCTACGAGGGCCCCGGCGTTTAGGCTAGCGGCCTACGAGCAGTACTTC.

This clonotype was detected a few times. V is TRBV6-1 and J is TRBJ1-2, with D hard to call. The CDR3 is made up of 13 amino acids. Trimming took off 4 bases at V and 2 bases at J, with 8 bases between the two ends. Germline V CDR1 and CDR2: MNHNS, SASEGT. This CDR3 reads CASSADANYGYTF. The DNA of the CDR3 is TGTGCCAGCAGTGCTGATGCAAACTATGGCTACACCTTC.

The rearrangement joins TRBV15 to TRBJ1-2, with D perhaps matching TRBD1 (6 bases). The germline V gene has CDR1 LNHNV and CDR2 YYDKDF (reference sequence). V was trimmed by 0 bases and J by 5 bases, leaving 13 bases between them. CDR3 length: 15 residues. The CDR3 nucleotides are TGTGCCACCAGCAGAGAGGAAGAAGGGACATATGGCTACACCTTC. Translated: CATSREEEGTYGYTF.

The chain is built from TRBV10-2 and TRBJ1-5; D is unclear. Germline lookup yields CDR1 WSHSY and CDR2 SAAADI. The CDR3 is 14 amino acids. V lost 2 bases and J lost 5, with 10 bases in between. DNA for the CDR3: TGCGCCAGCAGTGAGGGGCAGTTCCATCAGCCCCAGCATTTT. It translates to CASSEGQFHQPQHF.

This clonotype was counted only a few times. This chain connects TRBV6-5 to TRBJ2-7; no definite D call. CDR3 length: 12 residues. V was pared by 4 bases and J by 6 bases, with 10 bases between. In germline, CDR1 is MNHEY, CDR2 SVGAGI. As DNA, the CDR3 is TGTGCCAGCAGTTTAGGGCGTGGCGAGCAGTACGTC. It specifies CASSLGRGEQYV.

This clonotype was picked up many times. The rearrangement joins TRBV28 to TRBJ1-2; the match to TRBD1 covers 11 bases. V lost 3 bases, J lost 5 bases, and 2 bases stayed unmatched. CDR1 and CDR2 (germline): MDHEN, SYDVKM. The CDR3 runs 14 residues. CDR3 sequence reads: CASSLGQGEYGYTF. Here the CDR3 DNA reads TGTGCCAGCAGTTTGGGACAGGGGGAGTATGGCTACACCTTC.

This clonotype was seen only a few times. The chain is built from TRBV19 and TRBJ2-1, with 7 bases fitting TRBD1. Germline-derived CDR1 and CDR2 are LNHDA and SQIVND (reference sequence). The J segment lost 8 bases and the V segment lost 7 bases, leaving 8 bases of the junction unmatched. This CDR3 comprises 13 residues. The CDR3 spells CASKAQGRDEQFF. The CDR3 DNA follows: TGTGCCAGTAAAGCACAGGGGCGTGATGAGCAGTTCTTC.

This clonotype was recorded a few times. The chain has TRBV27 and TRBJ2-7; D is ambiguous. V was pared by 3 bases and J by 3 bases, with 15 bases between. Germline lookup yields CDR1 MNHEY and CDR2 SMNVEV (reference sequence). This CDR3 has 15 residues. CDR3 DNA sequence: TGTGCCAGCAGTTTTATCCGGCCTGGGTTCTACGAGCAGTACTTC. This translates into CASSFIRPGFYEQYF.

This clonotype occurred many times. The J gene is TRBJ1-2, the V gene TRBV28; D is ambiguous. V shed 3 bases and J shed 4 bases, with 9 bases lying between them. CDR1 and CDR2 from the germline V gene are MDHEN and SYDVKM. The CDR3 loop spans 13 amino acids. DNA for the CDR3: TGTGCCAGCAGTTTTCAGAGCTTCTATGGCTACACCTTC. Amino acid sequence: CASSFQSFYGYTF.

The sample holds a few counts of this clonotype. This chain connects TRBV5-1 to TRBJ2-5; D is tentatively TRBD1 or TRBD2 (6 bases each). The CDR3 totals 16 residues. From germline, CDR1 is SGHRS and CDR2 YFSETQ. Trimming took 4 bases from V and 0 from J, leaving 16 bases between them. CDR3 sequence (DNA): TGCGCCAGCAGCCAAAACAGGGACTCCTACCAAGAGACCCAGTACTTC. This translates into CASSQNRDSYQETQYF.

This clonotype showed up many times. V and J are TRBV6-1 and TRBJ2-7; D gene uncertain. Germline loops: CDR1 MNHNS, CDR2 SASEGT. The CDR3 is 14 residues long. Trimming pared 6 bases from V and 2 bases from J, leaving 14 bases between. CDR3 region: CASRSQPITYEQYF. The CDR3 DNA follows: TGTGCCAGCAGGAGTCAACCGATAACCTACGAGCAGTACTTC.